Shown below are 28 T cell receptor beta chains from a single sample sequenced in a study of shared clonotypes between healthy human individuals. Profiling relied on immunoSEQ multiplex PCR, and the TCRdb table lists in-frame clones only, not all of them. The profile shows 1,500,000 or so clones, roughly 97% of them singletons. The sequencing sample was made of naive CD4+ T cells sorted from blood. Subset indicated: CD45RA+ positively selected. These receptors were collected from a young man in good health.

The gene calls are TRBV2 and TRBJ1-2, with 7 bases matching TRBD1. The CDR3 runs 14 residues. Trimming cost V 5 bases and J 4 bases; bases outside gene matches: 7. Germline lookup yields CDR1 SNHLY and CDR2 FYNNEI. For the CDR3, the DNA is TGTGCCAGCAGTCAAGGAGGGACAGCCTATGGCTACACCTTC. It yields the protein CASSQGGTAYGYTF.

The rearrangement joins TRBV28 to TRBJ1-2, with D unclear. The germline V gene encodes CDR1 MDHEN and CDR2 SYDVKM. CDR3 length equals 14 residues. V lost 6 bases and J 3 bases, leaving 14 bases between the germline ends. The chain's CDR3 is CASSKKNRYYGYTF. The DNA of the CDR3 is TGTGCCAGCAGCAAGAAGAACAGATACTATGGCTACACCTTC.

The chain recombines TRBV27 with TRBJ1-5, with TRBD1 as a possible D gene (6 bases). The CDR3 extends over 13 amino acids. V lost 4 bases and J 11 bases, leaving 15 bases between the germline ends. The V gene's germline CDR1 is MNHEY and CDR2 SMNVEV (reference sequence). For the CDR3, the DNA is TGTGCCAGCAGTTCGACGACAGGTTGGGCCCAGCATTTT. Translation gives CASSSTTGWAQHF.

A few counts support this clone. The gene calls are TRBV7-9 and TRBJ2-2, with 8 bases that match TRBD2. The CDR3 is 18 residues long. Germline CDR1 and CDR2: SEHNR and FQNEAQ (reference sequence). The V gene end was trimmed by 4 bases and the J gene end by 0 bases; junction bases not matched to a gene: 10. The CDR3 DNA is TGTGCCAGCAGCTGGGGGCCCGGGAGGGCCCCGAACACCGGGGAGCTGTTTTTT. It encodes CASSWGPGRAPNTGELFF.

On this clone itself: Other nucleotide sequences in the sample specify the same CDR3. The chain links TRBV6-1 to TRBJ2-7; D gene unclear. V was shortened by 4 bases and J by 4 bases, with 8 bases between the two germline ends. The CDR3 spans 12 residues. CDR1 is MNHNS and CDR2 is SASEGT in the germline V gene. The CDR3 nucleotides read TGTGCCAGCAGTGCCATTAATTACGAGCAGTACTTC. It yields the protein CASSAINYEQYF.

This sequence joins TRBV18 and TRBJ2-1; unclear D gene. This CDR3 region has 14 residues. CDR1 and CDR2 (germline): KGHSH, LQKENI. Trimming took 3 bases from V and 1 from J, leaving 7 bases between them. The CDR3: CASSPRTSYNEQFF. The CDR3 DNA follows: TGTGCCAGCTCACCGAGGACGTCCTACAATGAGCAGTTCTTC.

CDR3 DNA sequence: TGTGCCAGCACCGAAGAGGGAGGGGAGCTGTTTTTT. It is translated as CASTEEGGELFF. The V and J genes are TRBV2 and TRBJ2-2; tentative D call: TRBD2 (5 bases). V lost 7 bases to trimming and J lost 8 bases, with 11 bases between them. The CDR3 covers 12 residues. Germline V gene sequence: CDR1 SNHLY, CDR2 FYNNEI. The whole variable domain, remainder taken from reference TRBV2 and TRBJ2-2, is EPEVTQTPSHQVTQMGQEVILRCVPISNHLYFYWYRQILGQKVEFLVSFYNNEISEKSEIFDDQFSVERPDGSNFTLKIRSTKLEDSAMYFCASTEEGGELFFGEGSRLTVL.

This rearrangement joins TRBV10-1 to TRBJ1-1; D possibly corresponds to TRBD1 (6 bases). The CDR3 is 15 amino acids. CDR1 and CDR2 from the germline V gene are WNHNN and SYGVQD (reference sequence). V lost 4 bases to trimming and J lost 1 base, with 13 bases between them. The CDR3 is CASSGQAGENTEAFF. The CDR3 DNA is TGCGCCAGCAGTGGACAGGCTGGGGAGAACACTGAAGCTTTCTTT.

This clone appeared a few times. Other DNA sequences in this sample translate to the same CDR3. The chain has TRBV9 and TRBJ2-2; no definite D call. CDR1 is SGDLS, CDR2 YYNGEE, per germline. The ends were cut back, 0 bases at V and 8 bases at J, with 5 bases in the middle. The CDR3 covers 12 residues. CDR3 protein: CASSVEVGELFF. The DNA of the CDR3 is TGTGCCAGCAGCGTAGAGGTTGGGGAGCTGTTTTTT.

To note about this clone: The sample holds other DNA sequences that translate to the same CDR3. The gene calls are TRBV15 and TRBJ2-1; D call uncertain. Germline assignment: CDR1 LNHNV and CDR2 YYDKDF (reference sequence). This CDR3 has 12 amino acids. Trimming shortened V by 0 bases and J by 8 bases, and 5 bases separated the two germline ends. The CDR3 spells CATSRDRDEQFF. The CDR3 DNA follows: TGTGCCACCAGCAGAGATCGAGATGAGCAGTTCTTC.

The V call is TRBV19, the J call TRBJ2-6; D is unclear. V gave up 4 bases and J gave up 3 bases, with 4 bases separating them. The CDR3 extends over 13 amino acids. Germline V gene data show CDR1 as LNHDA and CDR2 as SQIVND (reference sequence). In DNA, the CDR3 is TGTGCCAGTAGTAGTGTTGGGGCCAACGTCCTGACTTTC. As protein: CASSSVGANVLTF.

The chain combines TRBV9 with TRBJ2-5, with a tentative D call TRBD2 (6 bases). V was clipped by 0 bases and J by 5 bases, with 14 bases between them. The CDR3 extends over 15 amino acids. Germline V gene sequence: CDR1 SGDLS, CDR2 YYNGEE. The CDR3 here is CASSVELGGTETQYF. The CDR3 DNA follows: TGTGCCAGCAGCGTAGAACTCGGCGGGACTGAGACCCAGTACTTC.

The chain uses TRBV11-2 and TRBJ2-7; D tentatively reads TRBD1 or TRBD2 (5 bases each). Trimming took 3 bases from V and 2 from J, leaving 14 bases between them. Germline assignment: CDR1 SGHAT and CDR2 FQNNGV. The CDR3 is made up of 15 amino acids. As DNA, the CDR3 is TGTGCCAGCAGCTTCGAGGGGCCGACAGCCTACGAGCAGTACTTC. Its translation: CASSFEGPTAYEQYF.

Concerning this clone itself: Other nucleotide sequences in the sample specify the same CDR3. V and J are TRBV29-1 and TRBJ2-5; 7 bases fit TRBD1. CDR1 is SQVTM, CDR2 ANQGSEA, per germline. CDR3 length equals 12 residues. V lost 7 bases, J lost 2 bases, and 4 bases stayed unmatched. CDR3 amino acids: CSGRTGQETQYF. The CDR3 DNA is TGCAGCGGGAGGACAGGACAAGAGACCCAGTACTTC.

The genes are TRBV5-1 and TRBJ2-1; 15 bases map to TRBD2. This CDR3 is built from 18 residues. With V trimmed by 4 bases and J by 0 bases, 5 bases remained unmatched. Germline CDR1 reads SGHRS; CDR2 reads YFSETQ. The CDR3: CASSLGLAGGDSYNEQFF. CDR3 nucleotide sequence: TGCGCCAGCAGCCTAGGACTAGCGGGAGGGGACTCCTACAATGAGCAGTTCTTC.

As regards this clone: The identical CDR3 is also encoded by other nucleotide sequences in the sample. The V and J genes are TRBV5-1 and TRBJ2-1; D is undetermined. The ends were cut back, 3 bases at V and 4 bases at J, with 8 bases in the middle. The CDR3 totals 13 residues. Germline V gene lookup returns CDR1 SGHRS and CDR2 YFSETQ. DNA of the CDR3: TGCGCCAGCAGCTCCGACATATACAATGAGCAGTTCTTC. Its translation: CASSSDIYNEQFF.

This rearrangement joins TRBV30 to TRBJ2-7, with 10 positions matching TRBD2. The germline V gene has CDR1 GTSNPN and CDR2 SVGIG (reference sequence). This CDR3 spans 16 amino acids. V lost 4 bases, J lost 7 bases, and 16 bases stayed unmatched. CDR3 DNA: TGTGCCTGGACCTCAATCGGGCTAGCGGGAGCTGGAGAGCAGTACTTC. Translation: CAWTSIGLAGAGEQYF.

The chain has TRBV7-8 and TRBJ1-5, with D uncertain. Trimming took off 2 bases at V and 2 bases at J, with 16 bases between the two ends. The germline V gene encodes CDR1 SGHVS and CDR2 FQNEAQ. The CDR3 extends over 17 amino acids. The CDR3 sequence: CASSLSKDYGGNQPQHF. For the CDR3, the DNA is TGTGCCAGCAGCTTATCTAAGGACTATGGGGGCAATCAGCCCCAGCATTTT.

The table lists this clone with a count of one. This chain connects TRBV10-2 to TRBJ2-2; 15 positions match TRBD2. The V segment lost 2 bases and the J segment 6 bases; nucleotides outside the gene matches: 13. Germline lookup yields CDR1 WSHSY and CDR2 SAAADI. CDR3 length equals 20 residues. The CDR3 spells CASSEGGLAGGPVTPGELFF. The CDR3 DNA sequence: TGCGCCAGCAGTGAGGGCGGACTAGCGGGAGGGCCGGTTACGCCCGGGGAGCTGTTTTTT.

Written as DNA, the CDR3 is TGTGCCAGCAGCTTATCCCCCTCCGCGGATACGCAGTATTTT. This codes for CASSLSPSADTQYF. The V call is TRBV7-9, the J call TRBJ2-3; D gene uncertain. The CDR3 is 14 amino acids. Trimming stripped 2 bases from V and 6 bases from J, with 12 bases between. Germline assignment: CDR1 SEHNR and CDR2 FQNEAQ (reference sequence).

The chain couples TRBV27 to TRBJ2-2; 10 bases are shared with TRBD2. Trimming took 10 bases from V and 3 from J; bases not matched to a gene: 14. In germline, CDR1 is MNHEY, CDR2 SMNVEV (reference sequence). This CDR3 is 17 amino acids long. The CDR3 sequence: CATRGKLAGADTGELFF. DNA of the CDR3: TGTGCCACCCGGGGCAAGCTAGCGGGAGCTGACACCGGGGAGCTGTTTTTT.

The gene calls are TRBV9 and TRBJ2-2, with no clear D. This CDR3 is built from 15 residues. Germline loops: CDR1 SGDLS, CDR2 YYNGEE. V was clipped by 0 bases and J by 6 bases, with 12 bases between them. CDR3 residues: CASSVVSHVPGELFF. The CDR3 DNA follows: TGTGCCAGCAGCGTAGTTAGCCACGTCCCCGGGGAGCTGTTTTTT.

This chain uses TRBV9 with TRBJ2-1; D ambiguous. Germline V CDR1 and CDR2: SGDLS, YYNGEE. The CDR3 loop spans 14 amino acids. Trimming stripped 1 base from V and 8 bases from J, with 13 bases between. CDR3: CASSVTVARHEQFF. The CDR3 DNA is TGTGCCAGCAGCGTAACAGTGGCTCGCCATGAGCAGTTCTTC.

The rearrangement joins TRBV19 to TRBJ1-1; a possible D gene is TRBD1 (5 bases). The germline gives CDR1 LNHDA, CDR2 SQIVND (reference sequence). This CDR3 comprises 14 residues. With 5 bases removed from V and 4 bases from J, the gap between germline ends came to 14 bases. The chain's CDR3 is CASSPRVPLTEAFF. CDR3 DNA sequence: TGTGCCAGTAGTCCCAGGGTGCCTCTCACTGAAGCTTTCTTT.

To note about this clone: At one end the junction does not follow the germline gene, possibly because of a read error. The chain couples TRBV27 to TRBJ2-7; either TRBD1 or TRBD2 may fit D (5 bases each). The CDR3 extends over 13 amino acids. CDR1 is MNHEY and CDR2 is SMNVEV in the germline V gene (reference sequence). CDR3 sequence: CASSLYPGPPSHF. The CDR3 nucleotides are TGTGCCAGCAGTTTATACCCGGGGCCACCAAGCCACTTC.

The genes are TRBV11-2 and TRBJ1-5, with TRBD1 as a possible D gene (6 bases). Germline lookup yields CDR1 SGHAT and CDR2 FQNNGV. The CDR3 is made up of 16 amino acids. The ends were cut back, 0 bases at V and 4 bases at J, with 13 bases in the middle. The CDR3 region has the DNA TGTGCCAGCAGCTTAGATGGCAGGGGCCCGAATCAGCCCCAGCATTTT. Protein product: CASSLDGRGPNQPQHF.

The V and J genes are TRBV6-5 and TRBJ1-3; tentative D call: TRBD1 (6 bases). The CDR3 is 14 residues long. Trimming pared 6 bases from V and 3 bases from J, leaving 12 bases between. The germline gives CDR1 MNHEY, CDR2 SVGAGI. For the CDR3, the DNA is TGTGCCAGCAGGTCAACAGGGTTTGGAAACACCATATATTTT. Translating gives CASRSTGFGNTIYF.

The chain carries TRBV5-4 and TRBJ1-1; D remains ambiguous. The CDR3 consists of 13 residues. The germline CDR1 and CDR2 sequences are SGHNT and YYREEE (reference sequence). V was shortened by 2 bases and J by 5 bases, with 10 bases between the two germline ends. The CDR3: CASSFWRATEAFF. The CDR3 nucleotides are TGTGCCAGCAGCTTCTGGAGGGCGACTGAAGCTTTCTTT.